One and the same sample provided the 27 T cell receptor beta chains below, sequenced in a study of neurological immune-mediated disorders. TCRdb independently ran MiXCR on the 5' RACE reads; one entry per CDR3 protein. Among around 70,000 distinct CDR3 sequences listed, 4% to 6% were seen once. The source material was PBMCs. The receptor set was obtained from a woman in her thirties with multiple sclerosis.

Relative to its sample, this clonotype is large. V and J are TRBV20-1 and TRBJ2-5, with 12 bases aligning to TRBD2. The CDR3 is made up of 13 amino acids. The J segment lost 6 bases and the V segment lost 5 bases, leaving 4 bases of the junction unmatched. Germline V gene sequence: CDR1 DFQATT, CDR2 SNEGSKA (reference sequence). CDR3 loop: CSAPTSGGKTQYF. CDR3 DNA sequence: TGCAGTGCTCCGACTAGCGGGGGAAAGACCCAGTACTTC.

This clonotype has ten or more counts. The chain recombines TRBV4-1 with TRBJ2-7; D call uncertain. The CDR3 has 13 amino acids. Deletions cut 1 base from V and 5 bases from J, with 9 bases between. The germline CDR1 and CDR2 sequences are MGHRA and YSYEKL. The CDR3 region is CASSQVIDDEQYF. CDR3 in DNA: TGCGCCAGCAGCCAAGTTATAGACGACGAGCAGTACTTC.

Only a few counts were recorded for this clonotype. Germline is not matched at one junction end, which may reflect a read error. This chain uses TRBV12-3 or TRBV12-4 with TRBJ1-5, with a weak D call TRBD1 (6 bases). The CDR3 spans 14 residues. CDR3 DNA: TGTGCCAGCAGTGTATCCAGGGGCAATCAGCCCCAGAATTTT. Encoded protein: CASSVSRGNQPQNF.

Ten or more counts support this clonotype. The J gene is TRBJ2-1, the V gene TRBV29-1, with D perhaps assigned TRBD1 or TRBD2 (5 bases each). Germline values: CDR1 SQVTM, CDR2 ANQGSEA. V lost 7 bases, J lost 7 bases, and 20 bases lay in between. The length of the CDR3 is 14 residues. CDR3 in DNA: TGCAGCGCCCAACCAGGGAGAGCTTTAAATGAGCAGTTCTTC. It yields the protein CSAQPGRALNEQFF.

This clonotype was seen repeatedly, ten times or more. The chain has TRBV29-1 and TRBJ2-5, with D maybe TRBD2 (6 bases). The CDR3 has 13 amino acids. Between the trimmed V and J ends, which lost 5 bases and 5 bases, there was a span of 15 bases. From germline, CDR1 is SQVTM and CDR2 ANQGSEA. Written as DNA, the CDR3 is TGCAGCGTTTCCTGGGGGGTTTTGGAGACCCAGTACTTC. It yields the protein CSVSWGVLETQYF.

In its sample, this clonotype was seen many times. This chain connects TRBV4-1 to TRBJ1-5; the D is unclear. Germline CDR1 is MGHRA and CDR2 is YSYEKL. This CDR3 contains 16 residues. V lost 4 bases and J lost 3, with 16 bases in between. Here the CDR3 DNA reads TGCGCCAGCAGCCGCCTTTCGGGCGGTGACAATCAGCCCCAGCATTTT. Its translation: CASSRLSGGDNQPQHF.

This clonotype was seen repeatedly, ten times or more. CDR3 loop: CASSQVLAGKSYEQYF. The CDR3 DNA sequence: TGTGCCAGCAGCCAAGTCCTAGCGGGAAAATCCTACGAGCAGTACTTC. This sequence joins TRBV3-1 and TRBJ2-7; 9 nucleotides agree with TRBD2. Germline assignment: CDR1 LGHDT and CDR2 YNNKEL (reference sequence). This CDR3 is built from 16 residues. V was clipped by 1 base and J by 1 base; unmatched bases: 5.

This clonotype came up many times. The chain combines TRBV20-1 with TRBJ2-7; no firm D call. The CDR3 totals 14 residues. V was cut by 1 base and J by 2 bases, with 12 bases left in between. Per germline, CDR1 DFQATT and CDR2 SNEGSKA (reference sequence). The CDR3 reads CSARALTMTYEQYF. The CDR3 nucleotides are TGCAGTGCTAGAGCTCTTACCATGACCTACGAGCAGTACTTC.

The sample holds a few counts of this clonotype. The V call is TRBV21-1, the J call TRBJ2-1; the tabulated D call, TRBD1, remains unverified against the DNA. TRBV21-1 is designated a pseudogene. There are 14 residues in the CDR3. CDR3 nucleotides: TGTGCCAGTTGTTCCGGGACAGGGGCCGGTGAGCAGTTCTTC. Amino acids: CASCSGTGAGEQFF.

The CDR3 nucleotides are TGTGCCAGCAGCTTAGAGAAGGGACGTCAGCCCCAGCATTTT. Translated: CASSLEKGRQPQHF. V gene TRBV7-6 combines with J gene TRBJ1-5; a weak D match, TRBD1 (5 bases). This CDR3 is built from 14 residues. V was cut by 1 base and J by 6 bases, with 10 bases left in between. The V gene's germline CDR1 is SGHVS and CDR2 FNYEAQ.

This clonotype was seen a handful of times. With a much larger clone just one base away, this may be a read error. V is TRBV28 and J is TRBJ2-1; TRBD1 aligns across 8 bases. The CDR3 sequence is 16 residues long. V dropped 0 bases and J dropped 4; count of bases not matched to a gene: 5. CDR1 and CDR2 from the germline V gene are MDHEN and SYDVKM. The CDR3 reads CASSLCGTGEYNEQFF. CDR3 nucleotide sequence: TGTGCCAGCAGTTTATGCGGGACAGGTGAATACAATGAGCAGTTCTTC.

This clonotype was recorded many times. The chain couples TRBV5-4 to TRBJ2-3; D possibly corresponds to TRBD1 (6 bases). This CDR3 is 15 amino acids long. The germline CDR1 and CDR2 sequences are SGHNT and YYREEE (reference sequence). V lost 1 base to trimming and J lost 6 bases, with 15 bases between them. The CDR3: CASSLRTVGSDTQYF. CDR3 sequence (DNA): TGTGCCAGCAGCTTGAGGACAGTTGGATCGGATACGCAGTATTTT.

This clonotype was seen a handful of times. This chain joins TRBV20-1 and TRBJ2-5, with 10 nucleotides matching TRBD2. CDR3 length: 17 amino acids. The V gene end was trimmed by 0 bases and the J gene end by 5 bases; junction bases not matched to a gene: 12. Germline V gene lookup returns CDR1 DFQATT and CDR2 SNEGSKA (reference sequence). CDR3 nucleotide sequence: TGCAGTGCTAGAGATTGGAAACGAGCGGGGGGGCTCGAGACCCAGTACTTC. Residues: CSARDWKRAGGLETQYF.

This chain joins TRBV6-1 and TRBJ2-7, with 10 positions matching TRBD1. Germline values: CDR1 MNHNS, CDR2 SASEGT. Trimming removed 10 bases from V and 2 bases from J; junction bases left unmatched: 8. This CDR3 region has 14 residues. The CDR3 nucleotides read TGTGCCATCCCCCCGGGACAGGGGCCCTACGAGCAGTACTTC. Amino acid sequence: CAIPPGQGPYEQYF.

This clonotype was counted many times. The V and J genes are TRBV20-1 and TRBJ2-5; 10 positions agree with TRBD2. J was trimmed by 5 bases and V by 6 bases; bases with no gene match: 9. Germline CDR1 and CDR2: DFQATT and SNEGSKA (reference sequence). The CDR3 spans 14 residues. Here the CDR3 reads CSAEAGGPGETQYF. The CDR3 coding sequence is TGCAGTGCAGAAGCGGGGGGGCCGGGGGAGACCCAGTACTTC.

This clonotype occurred many times. This chain joins TRBV5-1 and TRBJ2-6, with D tentatively TRBD2 (5 bases). The CDR3 spans 15 residues. Between the trimmed V and J ends, which lost 4 bases and 0 bases, there was a span of 8 bases. Germline V gene sequence: CDR1 SGHRS, CDR2 YFSETQ. DNA for the CDR3: TGCGCCAGCAGCCAGGAGGTCTCTGGGGCCAACGTCCTGACTTTC. Translation: CASSQEVSGANVLTF.

Details on this clonotype: Compared with germline, one end of the junction differs, possibly owing to a read error. V usage is TRBV11-3 and J usage is TRBJ1-6; a weak D match, TRBD1 (5 bases). The CDR3 consists of 14 residues. Per germline, CDR1 SGHNT and CDR2 YENEEA. The CDR3 here is CASSLLGDNSPLNF. The CDR3 nucleotides read TGTGCCAGCAGCTTGTTGGGGGATAATTCACCCCTCAACTTT.

The chain couples TRBV6-5 to TRBJ2-7; D tentatively fits TRBD1 or TRBD2 (5 bases each). Germline V gene data show CDR1 as MNHEY and CDR2 as SVGAGI. The CDR3 runs to 15 residues. Trimming pared 6 bases from V and 2 bases from J, leaving 17 bases between. DNA of the CDR3: TGTGCCAGCAGACGCATCCGGGACGAACCCTACGAGCAGTACTTC. Protein: CASRRIRDEPYEQYF.

The table lists this clonotype with many counts. This chain uses TRBV7-9 with TRBJ1-4, with unresolved D. Trimming cost V 3 bases and J 0 bases, with 8 bases left between them. The CDR3 is 15 residues long. Germline-derived CDR1 and CDR2 are SEHNR and FQNEAQ (reference sequence). CDR3 coding DNA: TGTGCCAGCAGCTTCGGGTCTTCAACTAATGAAAAACTGTTTTTT. The encoded protein is CASSFGSSTNEKLFF.

This clonotype was recorded at least ten times. The genes are TRBV4-1 and TRBJ1-1; TRBD1 matches 11 bases. CDR3 length: 14 amino acids. CDR1 is MGHRA, CDR2 YSYEKL, per germline. Trimming removed 4 bases from V and 7 bases from J; junction bases left unmatched: 5. DNA of the CDR3: TGCGCCAGCAGCCCGGGACAGGGGGGATTTGAAGCTTTCTTT. Its protein product is CASSPGQGGFEAFF.

With respect to this clonotype: Being one base from a much bigger clone, this may be a read error. The V and J genes are TRBV27 and TRBJ1-5; D remains unclear. There are 13 residues in the CDR3. Germline assignment: CDR1 MNHEY and CDR2 SMNVEV (reference sequence). This chain's CDR3 is CASSFIGDQPQNF. The CDR3 nucleotides are TGTGCCAGCAGCTTTATAGGAGATCAGCCCCAGAATTTT.

Many counts were recorded for this clonotype. V gene TRBV4-1 combines with J gene TRBJ2-5; TRBD1 agrees at 7 bases. Trimming removed 3 bases from V and 2 bases from J; junction bases left unmatched: 9. CDR1 and CDR2 (germline): MGHRA, YSYEKL. The CDR3 sequence is 16 residues long. For the CDR3, the DNA is TGCGCCAGCAGCCAGGGAAGTCCGACAGGGCAAGAGACCCAGTACTTC. The encoded protein is CASSQGSPTGQETQYF.

This clonotype was detected ten times or more. The chain joins TRBV5-1 to TRBJ1-1; 10 bases agree with TRBD1. V was clipped by 5 bases and J by 11 bases; unmatched bases: 3. Looked up from germline, CDR1 is SGHRS and CDR2 is YFSETQ. This CDR3 comprises 11 residues. This chain's CDR3 is CASSQGQGAFF. CDR3 nucleotide sequence: TGCGCCAGCAGTCAGGGACAGGGGGCTTTCTTT.

This clonotype was counted ten times or more. The chain employs TRBV5-1 and TRBJ2-1, with 9 bases matching TRBD2. Germline V gene lookup returns CDR1 SGHRS and CDR2 YFSETQ. The V segment lost 0 bases and the J segment 0 bases; nucleotides outside the gene matches: 4. The length of the CDR3 is 17 residues. Written as DNA, the CDR3 is TGCGCCAGCAGCTTGGAAGGACTAGCGAGCTCCTACAATGAGCAGTTCTTC. Its protein is CASSLEGLASSYNEQFF. Variable domain in full (rest from reference TRBV5-1 and TRBJ2-1): KAGVTQTPRYLIKTRGQQVTLSCSPISGHRSVSWYQQTPGQGLQFLFEYFSETQRNKGNFPGRFSGRQFSNSRSEMNVSTLELGDSALYLCASSLEGLASSYNEQFFGPGTRLTVL.

This clonotype has a handful of counts. The rearrangement links TRBV13 to TRBJ2-1; possible D gene TRBD1, 5 bases. Trimming pared 7 bases from V and 9 bases from J, leaving 16 bases between. Germline V lookup: CDR1 PRHDT, CDR2 FYEKMQ (reference sequence). The CDR3 is made up of 13 amino acids. The CDR3 DNA is TGTGCCAGCACCCGACCTAGGGGTACTGAGCAGTTCTTC. This gives the protein CASTRPRGTEQFF.

The chain employs TRBV2 and TRBJ1-2, with 9 bases lining up with TRBD1. Germline V gene sequence: CDR1 SNHLY, CDR2 FYNNEI. The V segment lost 10 bases and the J segment 6 bases; nucleotides outside the gene matches: 18. There are 16 residues in the CDR3. The CDR3 protein is CANLRGFQDRGHGYTF. The CDR3 nucleotides are TGTGCCAACCTTCGGGGTTTTCAGGACAGGGGACATGGCTACACCTTC.

This clonotype has a count of ten or more. This chain uses TRBV20-1 with TRBJ1-6; TRBD1 matches at 9 bases. Germline V CDR1 and CDR2: DFQATT, SNEGSKA (reference sequence). The CDR3 extends over 15 amino acids. The V and J ends lost 6 bases and 9 bases, in that order; junction bases with no gene match: 12. The CDR3 protein is CSARKQGADSSPLHF. CDR3 DNA sequence: TGCAGTGCCAGAAAACAGGGGGCAGACTCTTCACCCCTCCACTTT.